These 21 T cell receptor beta chains share one sample of origin, sequenced in a study of blood T cell repertoires in COVID-19. Profiling relied on immunoSEQ multiplex PCR, and the TCRdb table lists in-frame clones only, not all of them. This sample has approximately 140,000 clones, with around 90% found just once. The sequencing input was PBMCs or T cells enriched from blood (not recorded which). The receptors shown here come from a middle-aged woman who had been exposed to COVID-19.

The chain employs TRBV6-2 or TRBV6-3 and TRBJ2-7; D possibly corresponds to TRBD2 (6 bases). Germline V gene data show CDR1 as MNHEY and CDR2 as SVGEGT. CDR3 size: 15 residues. Trimming removed 4 bases at V and 0 bases at J, with 13 bases between. The CDR3 loop is CASSSQRATSYEQYF. The CDR3 DNA is TGTGCCAGCAGTTCCCAGCGGGCCACCTCCTACGAGCAGTACTTC.

This clone occurred many times. The chain is built from TRBV7-8 and TRBJ1-4; D uncertain. This CDR3 spans 19 amino acids. Germline CDR1 SGHVS, CDR2 FQNEAQ. Trimming stripped 1 base from V and 3 bases from J, with 21 bases between. CDR3 DNA: TGTGCCAGCAGCTTAGAGTTCTTTGGGGAGGGCGCCGCTAATGAAAAACTGTTTTTT. Encoded protein: CASSLEFFGEGAANEKLFF.

The rearrangement joins TRBV6-1 to TRBJ2-7, with D perhaps TRBD1 (5 bases). The CDR3 consists of 14 residues. V shed 3 bases and J shed 0 bases, with 9 bases lying between them. Germline V gene data show CDR1 as MNHNS and CDR2 as SASEGT. This chain's CDR3 is CASSDQGSSYEQYF. The CDR3 nucleotides read TGTGCCAGCAGTGATCAGGGCAGCTCCTACGAGCAGTACTTC.

V usage is TRBV9 and J usage is TRBJ2-3; 7 bases match TRBD2. The CDR3 spans 14 residues. The germline CDR1 and CDR2 sequences are SGDLS and YYNGEE. The junction had 1 base not matched to a gene; V was cut back by 2 bases and J by 1 base. In nucleotides, the CDR3 is TGTGCCAGCAGCGTTCTAGCGGGCACAGATACGCAGTATTTT. Translating gives CASSVLAGTDTQYF.

The chain combines TRBV11-2 with TRBJ1-5, with D possibly TRBD1 on 6 matching bases. CDR1 SGHAT and CDR2 FQNNGV come from the germline V gene. Trimming cost V 1 base and J 0 bases, with 13 bases left between them. There are 17 residues in the CDR3. The CDR3 loop is CASSLGAGEVSNQPQHF. Here the CDR3 DNA reads TGTGCCAGCAGCTTAGGCGCAGGGGAAGTTAGCAATCAGCCCCAGCATTTT.

This chain links TRBV6-1 with TRBJ2-4; 9 bases are a match to TRBD2. J was trimmed by 0 bases and V by 3 bases; bases with no gene match: 0. The CDR3 runs 15 residues. The V gene's germline CDR1 is MNHNS and CDR2 SASEGT. CDR3 in amino acids: CASSETSGAKNIQYF. CDR3 DNA sequence: TGTGCCAGCAGTGAGACTAGCGGAGCCAAAAACATTCAGTACTTC.

This clone was found a few times. CDR3 residues: CASSLAGQRENTIYF. CDR3 in DNA: TGCGCCAGCAGCTTGGCGGGACAGAGGGAAAACACCATATATTTT. The rearrangement links TRBV5-1 to TRBJ1-3; 7 positions match TRBD1. Germline V gene lookup returns CDR1 SGHRS and CDR2 YFSETQ. V dropped 0 bases and J dropped 6; count of bases not matched to a gene: 6. This CDR3 has 15 amino acids.

V gene TRBV29-1 combines with J gene TRBJ1-1, with 11 bases that match TRBD1. Germline CDR1 SQVTM, CDR2 ANQGSEA. CDR3 size: 14 residues. V dropped 6 bases and J dropped 8; count of bases not matched to a gene: 11. The CDR3 is CSVWGSDRGLEAFF. For the CDR3, the DNA is TGCAGCGTGTGGGGTTCGGACAGGGGGCTGGAAGCTTTCTTT.

The chain links TRBV27 to TRBJ1-2; 8 bases are shared with TRBD1. CDR1 and CDR2 (germline): MNHEY, SMNVEV (reference sequence). V shed 8 bases and J 6 bases; nucleotides not matched to a gene: 20. This CDR3 is 17 amino acids long. CDR3 in DNA: TGTGCCAGCGGACCAATGAGAGGTGGCAGGGGGCCTCATGGCTACACCTTC. Encoded protein: CASGPMRGGRGPHGYTF.

The chain uses TRBV4-3 and TRBJ2-1; D might be TRBD2 (5 bases). The CDR3 sequence is 16 residues long. From germline, CDR1 is LGHNA and CDR2 YSLEER. Trimming removed 0 bases from V and 12 bases from J, with 21 bases in between. The CDR3 DNA reads as TGCGCCAGCAGCCAAGACTTCGGCGCAACTCCCCGGGGGCAGTTCTTC. It encodes CASSQDFGATPRGQFF.

The chain joins TRBV19 to TRBJ1-2; D possibly corresponds to TRBD1 (5 bases). The CDR3 is 15 amino acids. CDR1 is LNHDA, CDR2 SQIVND, per germline (reference sequence). The V and J ends lost 5 bases and 4 bases respectively, with 17 bases between them. CDR3 sequence reads: CASSYQLGGAYGYTF. DNA of the CDR3: TGTGCCAGTAGTTACCAATTGGGAGGGGCCTATGGCTACACCTTC.

As regards this clone: Additional DNA sequences in this sample encode the identical CDR3. This chain links TRBV12-3 or TRBV12-4 with TRBJ1-1, with D hard to call. V gave up 1 base and J gave up 3 bases, with 6 bases separating them. CDR3 length: 13 residues. The DNA for the CDR3 is TGTGCCAGCAGTTTAGGTGGAGACACTGAAGCTTTCTTT. The encoded protein is CASSLGGDTEAFF.

The chain couples TRBV9 to TRBJ1-1, with a tentative D call TRBD1 (6 bases). V lost 4 bases and J 0 bases, leaving 16 bases between the germline ends. CDR1 and CDR2 from the germline V gene are SGDLS and YYNGEE. The CDR3 is 16 residues long. The CDR3 bases are TGTGCCAGCAGCCCTATGGACAGATACCTGAACACTGAAGCTTTCTTT. Translated, it gives CASSPMDRYLNTEAFF.

This clone was observed a handful of times. The chain uses TRBV19 and TRBJ1-1, with D possibly being TRBD1 (6 bases). Trimming removed 1 base from V and 2 bases from J, with 11 bases in between. Per germline, CDR1 LNHDA and CDR2 SQIVND (reference sequence). CDR3 length equals 15 residues. For the CDR3, the DNA is TGTGCCAGTAGTATAGTAGGGACACCTAACACTGAAGCTTTCTTT. It yields the protein CASSIVGTPNTEAFF.

This chain connects TRBV14 to TRBJ1-1; tentative D call: TRBD1 (5 bases). The germline gives CDR1 SGHDN, CDR2 FVKESK. V was pared by 4 bases and J by 4 bases, with 13 bases between. This CDR3 spans 14 amino acids. Here the CDR3 reads CASSRPGRTTEAFF. DNA of the CDR3: TGTGCCAGCAGCCGGCCAGGGAGGACCACTGAAGCTTTCTTT. Full variable domain (remainder filled in from reference TRBV14 and TRBJ1-1): EAGVTQFPSHSVIEKGQTVTLRCDPISGHDNLYWYRRVMGKEIKFLLHFVKESKQDESGMPNNRFLAERTGGTYSTLKVQPAELEDSGVYFCASSRPGRTTEAFFGQGTRLTVV.

The genes are TRBV7-6 and TRBJ2-5; 7 nucleotides match TRBD1. This CDR3 has 15 residues. The junction had 6 bases not matched to a gene; V was cut back by 1 base and J by 4 bases. Germline CDR1 is SGHVS and CDR2 is FNYEAQ. CDR3 loop: CASSLEVGGGETQYF. Written as DNA, the CDR3 is TGTGCCAGCAGCTTAGAAGTAGGGGGCGGAGAGACCCAGTACTTC.

The genes are TRBV11-2 and TRBJ2-2; possible D gene TRBD1, 5 bases. The CDR3 is made up of 14 amino acids. Germline lookup yields CDR1 SGHAT and CDR2 FQNNGV. Trimming removed 5 bases at V and 7 bases at J, with 14 bases between. The CDR3 sequence is CASSALGPGGELFF. The CDR3 DNA reads TGTGCCAGCAGCGCTTTGGGGCCGGGCGGGGAGCTGTTTTTT. Supplemented by reference TRBV11-2 and TRBJ2-2, the full variable domain reads EAGVAQSPRYKIIEKRQSVAFWCNPISGHATLYWYQQILGQGPKLLIQFQNNGVVDDSQLPKDRFSAERLKGVDSTLKIQPAKLEDSAVYLCASSALGPGGELFFGEGSRLTVL.

The rearrangement joins TRBV27 to TRBJ2-3; tentatively, D is TRBD1 (5 bases). There are 15 residues in the CDR3. CDR1 is MNHEY, CDR2 SMNVEV, per germline (reference sequence). Trimming took 8 bases from V and 4 from J, leaving 19 bases between them. The CDR3 here is CASQGFGVIPDTQYF. The DNA for the CDR3 is TGTGCCAGCCAGGGTTTTGGGGTGATCCCAGATACGCAGTATTTT.

The V call is TRBV3-1 (or the pseudogene TRBV3-2), the J call TRBJ2-2; TRBD2 might be the D (6 bases). Trimming took off 4 bases at V and 8 bases at J, with 14 bases between the two ends. The CDR3 length is 14 residues. Per the germline V gene, CDR1 is LGHDT and CDR2 is YNNKEL (reference sequence). In DNA form, the CDR3 reads TGTGCCAGCAGCCCTCCCAGGGCGGGGGGGGAGCTGTTTTTT. Its protein product is CASSPPRAGGELFF.

The CDR3 nucleotides are TGTGCCAGCCAGCAGGGGGCGTATAGTGAGCAGTTCTTC. Its protein product is CASQQGAYSEQFF. The chain is built from TRBV3-1 (or the pseudogene TRBV3-2) and TRBJ2-1; TRBD1 matches 8 bases. In germline, CDR1 is LGHDT, CDR2 YNNKEL (reference sequence). With V trimmed by 8 bases and J by 9 bases, 9 bases remained unmatched. This CDR3 contains 13 residues.

The chain is built from TRBV25-1 and TRBJ1-2; D unclear. The V gene lost 4 bases and the J gene lost 0 bases, with 9 bases spanning the gap. The CDR3 loop spans 14 amino acids. Per germline, CDR1 MGHDK and CDR2 SYGVNS. This chain's CDR3 is CASSARDPNYGYTF. CDR3 bases: TGTGCCAGCAGTGCGAGGGATCCTAACTATGGCTACACCTTC.